This TCR beta chain came from a study of monozygotic twins with inflammatory bowel disease. This CDR3 contains 14 residues. TCRdb re-called the 5' RACE reads; one entry per CDR3 protein, DNA not given. The sample totals 350,000 to 550,000 distinct CDR3 sequences; its top ten clones hold 2% to 2.5%. The receptor was derived from a human donor with ulcerative colitis or Crohn's disease, or a healthy co-twin of an affected twin (not recorded which). V gene TRBV12-3 or TRBV12-4 combines with J gene TRBJ2-7; checking the TCRdb D call of TRBD1 is not possible without DNA. The sequenced sample consisted of blood. CDR3 loop: CASSTRTGSYEQYF.